The rows below give T cell receptor beta chains drawn from one sample of a study of human T cells and chemical hapten exposure. TCRdb re-analysed the RACE reads in MiXCR, keeping a single row per CDR3 protein. The table includes roughly 100,000 distinct CDR3 sequences, 9.5% to 14% detected once. The input for sequencing was whole blood, taken in connection with sensitization to the hapten diphenylcyclopropenone (DPC). The receptors were gathered from an older woman with alopecia areata. Some clones in this sample may be carry-over from other donors' samples. Each CDR3 is given with its conserved first and last residue. The D gene is left open where the match is weak. Rows give clone size only sometimes, using once, few, many, or a class for an expanded clone.

CDR3nt | CDR3aa | v_gene | d_gene | abundance | j_gene
TGTGCCAGCAGTTTAGGGACCGACGATGAGCAGTTCTTC | CASSLGTDDEQFF | TRBV28 | NA | NA | TRBJ2-1
TGTGCCAGTAGTCCTCTCGGGAGGGCTAACACCGGGGAGCTGTTTTTT | CASSPLGRANTGELFF | TRBV19 | TRBD2 | NA | TRBJ2-2
TGTGCCATCAGTCCTGGACAGGGTGCAGATACGCAGTATTTT | CAISPGQGADTQYF | TRBV10-3 | TRBD1 | few | TRBJ2-3
TGCGCCAGCAGTGATGCCCGTCGAGGGGGAGCGGGGGGGCGAATAGAGACCCAGTACTTC | CASSDARRGGAGGRIETQYF | TRBV10-2 | TRBD2 | few | TRBJ2-5
TGCAGCGCGGGACAGACCAACACTGAAGCTTTCTTT | CSAGQTNTEAFF | TRBV29-1 | TRBD1 | few | TRBJ1-1
TGTGCCAGCAGACTGGGTAACACCGGGGAGCTGTTTTTT | CASRLGNTGELFF | TRBV12-3/TRBV12-4 | NA | many | TRBJ2-2
TGTGCCAGTAGCCAGATCCAGGGGAAGGCAGATACGCAGTATTTT | CASSQIQGKADTQYF | TRBV19 | NA | many | TRBJ2-3
TGCGCCAGCAGCCAAGATCTTAGGACCGCGGGAAACATTCAGTACTTC | CASSQDLRTAGNIQYF | TRBV4-3 | NA | NA | TRBJ2-4
TGTGCCAGCTACGGACAGGGGGCGAGTCAGCCCCAGCATTTT | CASYGQGASQPQHF | TRBV2 | TRBD1 | many | TRBJ1-5
TGCAGCGTTGAAGATATAGGGGCAGGGGTGATTTCCTACAATGAGCAGTTCTTC | CSVEDIGAGVISYNEQFF | TRBV29-1 | NA | NA | TRBJ2-1
TGTGCCTGGAGTGGCCAGCTCTCTGGGGCCAACGTCCTGACTTTC | CAWSGQLSGANVLTF | TRBV30 | NA | few | TRBJ2-6
TGTGCCAGCAGCTTGCCCGGGGGAGCCTACGAGCAGTACTTC | CASSLPGGAYEQYF | TRBV7-9 | NA | few | TRBJ2-7
TGTGCCAGCAGCCCCGACTCAGTAGGTCGTACGCAGTATTTT | CASSPDSVGRTQYF | TRBV11-2 | NA | many | TRBJ2-3
TGTGCCAGCAGCAGATTCGAGGAGAAAGAGACCCAGTACTTC | CASSRFEEKETQYF | TRBV9 | NA | few | TRBJ2-5
TGTGCCAGCAGTTTAAGGACGGGACAGGGGGCGGCTGGCTACACCTTC | CASSLRTGQGAAGYTF | TRBV12-3/TRBV12-4 | TRBD1 | many | TRBJ1-2
TGTGCCAGCAGCTTATACACAACAGGAGTCAATGAGCAGTTCTTC | CASSLYTTGVNEQFF | TRBV11-2 | NA | many | TRBJ2-1
TGCGCCAGCAGCTTCGGCAGGGGGACAGATACGCAGTATTTT | CASSFGRGTDTQYF | TRBV5-1 | TRBD1 | many | TRBJ2-3
TGTGCCAGCAGCGTAACAGGGGGCGCGTCTGAAGCTTTCTTT | CASSVTGGASEAFF | TRBV9 | TRBD1 | NA | TRBJ1-1
TGTGCCAGCTCCCCACAGGGATACAATGAGCAGTTCTTC | CASSPQGYNEQFF | TRBV18 | NA | many | TRBJ2-1
TGTGCCAGCAGTGACGGGGGGCATCTCAACAATGAGCAGTTCTTC | CASSDGGHLNNEQFF | TRBV2 | NA | NA | TRBJ2-1
TGTGCCAGCAGCTTGGGCCGGGACAGGGTGATCTATGGCTACACCTTC | CASSLGRDRVIYGYTF | TRBV5-5 | TRBD1 | many | TRBJ1-2
TGTGCCAGCTCACCGGGACAGGGGAGGACTAATGAAAAACTGTTTTTT | CASSPGQGRTNEKLFF | TRBV18 | TRBD1 | many | TRBJ1-4